This is a list of T cell receptor beta chains from one sample in a study of glioma-infiltrating T cells after dendritic cell vaccination. The repertoire was sequenced with immunoSEQ multiplex PCR; TCRdb's copy has only in-frame clones and lacks some. The repertoire has roughly 41,000 clones, 82% of them found once; the top ten carry more than 7%. Sequenced material: blood, taken before dendritic cell vaccination. The receptors were gathered from a human donor with glioblastoma. Both conserved end residues are part of each CDR3. D genes are given only for firm matches. A row's size may be missing; if present it is once, few, many or a size class.

j_call	clone_size	v_call	d_call	cdr3_nt	cdr3_aa
TRBJ2-7	.	TRBV5-4	TRBD2	TGTGCCAGCAGCTTGGGAGCCGGGACTAGAAACTACGAGCAGTACTTC	CASSLGAGTRNYEQYF
TRBJ2-7	.	TRBV30	TRBD1	TGTGCCGGACTCCGGGACAGGGGAGTCCACGAGCAGTACTTC	CAGLRDRGVHEQYF
TRBJ2-5	.	TRBV7-2	TRBD2	TGTGCCAGCAGCTTAGGATTGGGGGGGGAATGGCAAGAGACCCAGTACTTC	CASSLGLGGEWQETQYF
TRBJ2-3	.	TRBV4-1	TRBD2	TGCGCCAGCAGCCCGCATGGGAGTCGCAGCGGGGTGGATACGCAGTATTTT	CASSPHGSRSGVDTQYF
TRBJ1-1	.	TRBV5-8	.	TGTGCCAGCAGCTGGGGTCCAGGGGAAGGAGCTTTCTTT	CASSWGPGEGAFF
TRBJ2-5	once	TRBV4-1	.	TGCGCCAGCAGCCAAGGCCCCGCGGGAGAGACCCAGTACTTC	CASSQGPAGETQYF
TRBJ2-1	.	TRBV4-2	.	TGTGCCAGCAGCCAAGGCCTGGAGGAAGGCTCCTACAATGAGCAGTTCTTC	CASSQGLEEGSYNEQFF
TRBJ2-5	.	TRBV9	TRBD2	TGTGCCAGCAGCGTGGACGGGGGGTGGGAGACCCAGTACTTC	CASSVDGGWETQYF
TRBJ2-7	.	TRBV30	.	TGTGCCTGGAGTGGGGGGGATTACGAGCAGTACTTC	CAWSGGDYEQYF
TRBJ2-3	.	TRBV11-3	.	TGTGCCAGCAGCCTAAGGACAGGAGGGGGGACAGATACGCAGTATTTT	CASSLRTGGGTDTQYF
TRBJ2-5	.	TRBV5-5	TRBD2	TGTGCCAGCAGCCGGCTAGCGGGGGTACAAGAGACCCAGTACTTC	CASSRLAGVQETQYF
TRBJ1-6	.	TRBV6-5	TRBD1	TGTGCCAGCAAGAGGGGGCGCGGTTCACCCCTCCACTTT	CASKRGRGSPLHF
TRBJ1-6	.	TRBV11-1	TRBD1	TGTGCCAGCAGCTCCGGGGACAGCCATTCACCCCTCCACTTT	CASSSGDSHSPLHF
TRBJ2-7	.	TRBV15	.	TGTGCCACCAGCAGAGTTCAGGCTGGGTACGAGCAGTACTTC	CATSRVQAGYEQYF
TRBJ2-7	once	TRBV2	TRBD1	TGTGCCAGCAGTGAAAATTTAAGACAGGGGTACGAGCAGTACTTC	CASSENLRQGYEQYF
TRBJ2-7	.	TRBV19	TRBD1	TGTGCCAGTAGTAACAACAGGGGGCGATCCTACGAGCAGTACTTC	CASSNNRGRSYEQYF
TRBJ1-2	.	TRBV27	TRBD1	TGTGCCAGCAGTTTAGCAGGGGGCGGGTATGGCTACACCTTC	CASSLAGGGYGYTF
TRBJ2-3	.	TRBV11-1	.	TGTGCCAGCAGAGACATAACCAGCACAGATACGCAGTATTTT	CASRDITSTDTQYF
TRBJ1-3	.	TRBV18	.	TGTGCCAGCTCACCCGGGACACGAACACCTGGAAACACCATATATTTT	CASSPGTRTPGNTIYF
TRBJ2-5	.	TRBV20-1	.	TGCAGTGCTAGTATCCAAGAGACCCAGTACTTC	CSASIQETQYF
TRBJ1-2	.	TRBV11-3	TRBD1	TGTGCCAGCAGCCCGGACAGGGGAAGGACTTATGGCTACACCTTC	CASSPDRGRTYGYTF
TRBJ1-5	.	TRBV9	.	TGTGCCAGCAGCGCAGGAGGGGGGGGCAATCAGCCCCAGCATTTT	CASSAGGGGNQPQHF
TRBJ2-3	.	TRBV27	.	TGTGCCAGTAGCGGTCTCAGCACAGATACGCAGTATTTT	CASSGLSTDTQYF
TRBJ1-3	.	TRBV2	.	TGTGCCAGCAGTGCGGGGATTGGGACCATATATTTT	CASSAGIGTIYF
TRBJ1-3	many	TRBV4-1	.	TGCGCCAGCCGGGGGGTGGGGCGAGTTGGAAACACCATATATTTT	CASRGVGRVGNTIYF
TRBJ2-3	.	TRBV5-1	TRBD2	TGCGCCAGCAGCTCCTCTCGGGGGGGCGGTGATACGCAGTATTTT	CASSSSRGGGDTQYF
TRBJ2-2	.	TRBV27	.	TGTGCCAGCAGTGCGGTCTACACCGGGGAGCTGTTTTTT	CASSAVYTGELFF
TRBJ1-2	.	TRBV23-1	.	TGCGCCAGCAGTCCCCGCGTCAGGGCAAACTATGGCTACACCTTC	CASSPRVRANYGYTF
TRBJ2-5	few	TRBV7-2	TRBD1	TGTGCCAGCAGCCGAACCGGGACAGGGATGGAGACCCAGTACTTC	CASSRTGTGMETQYF
TRBJ1-1	.	TRBV5-1	.	TGCGCCAGCAGGAGGGGGTTCACTGAAGCTTTCTTT	CASRRGFTEAFF
TRBJ2-7	.	TRBV4-2	.	TGTGCCAGCAGCCAACCACAAGGGCAGGGTTACGAGCAGTACTTC	CASSQPQGQGYEQYF
TRBJ1-1	.	TRBV4-1	.	TGCGCCAGCAGCGACAACAGGGTGAACACTGAGGCTTTCTTT	CASSDNRVNTEAFF
TRBJ2-3	.	TRBV28	.	TGTGCCAGCAGCGTCCCTAGCACAGATACGCAGTATTTT	CASSVPSTDTQYF
TRBJ1-1	.	TRBV19	.	TGTGCCAGTAGGCAGGGGTGGACTGAAGCTTTCTTT	CASRQGWTEAFF
TRBJ1-2	.	TRBV18	TRBD1	TGTGCCAGCTCACCCTCCGGGACAGAAAACTATGGCTACACCTTC	CASSPSGTENYGYTF
TRBJ2-3	.	TRBV7-9	TRBD2	TGTGCCAGCAGCTTAGCGCCCGGACTAGCGGGGGGCGGGTATACGCAGTATTTT	CASSLAPGLAGGGYTQYF